This entry concerns a single TCR beta chain. The antigen is not known. The V gene end was trimmed by 3 bases and the J gene end by 6 bases; junction bases not matched to a gene: 8. CDR1 is SGHTA, CDR2 FQGNSA, per germline. The CDR3 runs 15 residues. This sample was taken from a study of cytomegalovirus exposure and HLA in healthy donors. Researchers ran the PCR with 60 Vbeta and 13 Jbeta primers. TCRdb's table, derived via immunoSEQ multiplex PCR, lists solely in-frame clones and lacks some. The repertoire holds approximately 150,000 clones, with roughly 80% as singletons. Study-wide findings and caveats: Immune exposure data for these donors was limited to CMV serostatus. There were some public TCRs occurring in many donors, but most TCR sequences were rare.

Specimen: PBMCs. The clonotype originates from a man in his thirties or forties in good health and CMV-seronegative. The chain is built from TRBV7-2 and TRBJ2-4; 7 nucleotides agree with TRBD1. The CDR3 DNA reads TGTGCCAGCAGCTTCGCACAGGGGACACGAAACATTCAGTACTTC. This gives the protein CASSFAQGTRNIQYF.